A selection of T cell receptor beta chains follows, all from one sample in a study of shared clonotypes between healthy human individuals. The assay was immunoSEQ multiplex PCR, and TCRdb's table has in-frame clones only and misses some. Among some 1,100,000 clones listed, approximately 80% were seen once. The source material was memory CD4+ T cells from PBMCs. The source of these receptors is a man younger than 35 in good health. Some clones in this sample may be carry-over from other donors' samples. Both conserved end residues are trimmed from each CDR3.

>TRBJ1-5|13|TRBV2
ASSVTGGGGDPQH
>TRBJ2-1|14|TRBV11-2
ASSLGWAGVYNEQF
>TRBJ2-3|16|TRBV5-4
ASSYGTSGSLGTDTQY
>TRBJ2-7|12|TRBV5-6
ASSLRQNYYEQY
>TRBJ2-3|14|TRBV27
ASSSTAGGASDTQY
>TRBJ2-7|11|TRBV29-1
SVEGQGFREQY
>TRBJ1-3|11|TRBV28
ASSFGSGNTIY
>TRBJ2-1|10|TRBV28
ASSRRRGEQF
>TRBJ2-2|14|TRBV18
ASSSKIVSNTGELF
>TRBJ1-5|13|TRBV15
ATRGGGSGNQPQH
>TRBJ1-5|14|TRBV18
ASSLGREKGNQPQH
>TRBJ2-3|12|TRBV9
ASSVGSVTDTQY
>TRBJ2-7|14|TRBV18
ASSPPDSRRYYEQY
>TRBJ1-4|15|TRBV19
ASSPRQGGGTNEKLF
>TRBJ1-1|12|TRBV6-6
ATKQAPMNTEAF